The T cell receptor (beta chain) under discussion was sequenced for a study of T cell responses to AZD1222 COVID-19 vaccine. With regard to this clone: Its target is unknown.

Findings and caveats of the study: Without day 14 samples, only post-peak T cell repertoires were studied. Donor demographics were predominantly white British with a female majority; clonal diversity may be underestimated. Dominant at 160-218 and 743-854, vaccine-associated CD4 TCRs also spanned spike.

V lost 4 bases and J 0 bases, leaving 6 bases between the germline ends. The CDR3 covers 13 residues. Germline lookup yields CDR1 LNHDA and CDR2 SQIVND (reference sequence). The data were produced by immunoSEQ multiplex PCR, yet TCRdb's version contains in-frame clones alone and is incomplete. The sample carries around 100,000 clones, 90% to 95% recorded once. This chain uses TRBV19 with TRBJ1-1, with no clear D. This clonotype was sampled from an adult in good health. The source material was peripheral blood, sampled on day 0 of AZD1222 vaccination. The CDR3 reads CASSKALNTEAFF. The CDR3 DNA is TGTGCCAGTAGTAAGGCGCTGAACACTGAAGCTTTCTTT.